The T cell receptor beta chain under discussion was sequenced for a study of identical twins. The study's findings and limits: Cord blood beta clonotypes that were abundant carried fewer insertions, and memory repertoires showed no such trend. Invariant cells of the MAIT and iNKT types might have partly distorted the zero-insertion analyses. Cross-sectional statistics underpinned the conclusions; the same donors were not followed. Out-of-frame alpha sequences shared by twins were enriched for low generation probability.

TCRdb reprocessed the 5' RACE reads with MiXCR, giving one entry per CDR3 protein. The sample holds 350,000 to 400,000 distinct CDR3 sequences, roughly 9% seen once. As concerns this clonotype: What it binds is not known.

J lost 1 base, V lost 1 base, and 3 bases had no gene match. Germline V gene lookup returns CDR1 MNHEY and CDR2 SVGAGI. This CDR3 has 15 amino acids. This clonotype was sampled from a woman aged 45 to 65 in good health. Sequencing was done on a sample of naive T cells sorted from blood. The rearrangement joins TRBV6-5 to TRBJ1-1, with TRBD1 matching over 7 bases. DNA of the CDR3: TGTGCCAGCAGTTACTGGACAGGTCGGAACACTGAAGCTTTCTTT. It codes for CASSYWTGRNTEAFF.